This T cell receptor (beta chain) is drawn from a study of cytomegalovirus exposure and HLA in healthy donors. Germline V lookup: CDR1 MNHEY, CDR2 SMNVEV (reference sequence). The CDR3 runs to 16 residues. J lost 5 bases, V lost 3 bases, and 8 bases had no gene match. PCR amplification relied on 60 Vbeta primers (plus 13 Jbeta primers). Some clones are missing from TCRdb's copy, which holds only in-frame ones; the method was immunoSEQ multiplex PCR. The data contain some 130,000 clones, 77% of them seen just once; the ten biggest clones take up approximately 4.5%. V usage is TRBV27 and J usage is TRBJ2-1; 9 bases line up with TRBD1. Sequencing used PBMCs. The sequence derives from a male donor in good health and CMV-seropositive. CDR3 bases: TGTGCCAGCAGTTTCCCGGGACAGGGAGGCGACAATGAGCAGTTCTTC. It translates to CASSFPGQGGDNEQFF.